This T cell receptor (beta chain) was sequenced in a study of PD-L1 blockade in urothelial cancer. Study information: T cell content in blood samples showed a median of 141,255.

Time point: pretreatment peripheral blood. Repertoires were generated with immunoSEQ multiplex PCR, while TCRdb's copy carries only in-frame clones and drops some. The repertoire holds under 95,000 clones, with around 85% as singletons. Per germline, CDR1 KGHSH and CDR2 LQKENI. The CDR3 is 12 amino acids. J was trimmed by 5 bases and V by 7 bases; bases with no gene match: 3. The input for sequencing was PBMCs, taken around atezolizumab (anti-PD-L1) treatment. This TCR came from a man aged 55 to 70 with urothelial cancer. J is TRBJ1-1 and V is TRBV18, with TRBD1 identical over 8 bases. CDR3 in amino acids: CASFQGATEAFF. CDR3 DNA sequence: TGTGCCAGCTTCCAGGGGGCTACTGAAGCTTTCTTT.